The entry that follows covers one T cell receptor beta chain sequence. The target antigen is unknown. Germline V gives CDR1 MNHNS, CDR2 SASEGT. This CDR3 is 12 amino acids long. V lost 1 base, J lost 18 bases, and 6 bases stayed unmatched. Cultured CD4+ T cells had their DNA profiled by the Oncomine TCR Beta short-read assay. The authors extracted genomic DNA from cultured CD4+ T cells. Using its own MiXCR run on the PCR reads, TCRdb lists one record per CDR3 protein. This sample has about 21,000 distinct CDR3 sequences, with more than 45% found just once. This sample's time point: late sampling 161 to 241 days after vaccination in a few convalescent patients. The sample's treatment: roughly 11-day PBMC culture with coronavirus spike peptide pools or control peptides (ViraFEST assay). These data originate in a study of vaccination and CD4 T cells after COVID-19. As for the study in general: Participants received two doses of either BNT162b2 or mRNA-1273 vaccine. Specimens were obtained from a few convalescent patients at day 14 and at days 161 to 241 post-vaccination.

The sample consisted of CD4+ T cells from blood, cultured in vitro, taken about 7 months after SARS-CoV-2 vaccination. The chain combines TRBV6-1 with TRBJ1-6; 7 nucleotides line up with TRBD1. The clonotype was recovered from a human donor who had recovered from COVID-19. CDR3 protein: CASSEGDSLAHF. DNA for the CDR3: TGTGCCAGCAGTGAAGGGGACAGCCTAGCCCACTTT.